This T cell receptor (beta chain) came from a study of T cells in Graves' hyperthyroidism and ophthalmopathy. This clonotype has ten or more counts. Its antigen remains unidentified. V lost 6 bases to trimming and J lost 5 bases, with 5 bases between them. Germline V gene lookup returns CDR1 MNHNS and CDR2 SASEGT. CDR3 length equals 11 residues. Whole-study results and caveats: The model identified upcoming ophthalmopathy a median approximately 6.5 months ahead of onset.

What was amplified from RNA transcripts were TCR beta CDR3 regions. The HTBI primer set was used in a first-round RT-PCR of the TCR CDR3. Via MiXCR, TCRdb re-called the multiplex PCR reads, giving one row per CDR3 protein. The data show hundreds of thousands of distinct CDR3 sequences, 14% seen once. Hyperthyroidism was newly diagnosed in patients aged 18 to 65 (duration under 2 months). Clinical symptoms, serum thyroxine and TRAb, thyroid ultrasound and orbital computed tomography together formed the diagnostic basis. The receptor was isolated from a woman aged 40 to 55 with Graves' hyperthyroidism. The chain is built from TRBV6-1 and TRBJ1-5; possibly TRBD1 for D (5 bases). The sequenced sample consisted of blood. This CDR3 is CASRGDQPQHF. In DNA form, the CDR3 reads TGTGCCAGCAGGGGGGATCAGCCCCAGCATTTT.